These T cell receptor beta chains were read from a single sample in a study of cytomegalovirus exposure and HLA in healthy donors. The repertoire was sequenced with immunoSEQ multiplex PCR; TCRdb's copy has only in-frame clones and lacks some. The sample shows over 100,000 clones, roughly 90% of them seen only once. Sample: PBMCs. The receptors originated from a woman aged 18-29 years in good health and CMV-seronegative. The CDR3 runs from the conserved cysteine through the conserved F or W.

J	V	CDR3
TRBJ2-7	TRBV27	CASAAGGFYEQYF
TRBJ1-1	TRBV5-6	CASSLGGVNTEAFF
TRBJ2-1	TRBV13	CASSIGGAYNEQFF
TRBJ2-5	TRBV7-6	CASSSGGTGRETQYF
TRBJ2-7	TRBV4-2	CASSQERTVPYEQYF
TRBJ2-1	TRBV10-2	CASLTRKNEQFF
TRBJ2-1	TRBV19	CASTPNRGPYNEQFF
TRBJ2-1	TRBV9	CASSRDSYNEQFF
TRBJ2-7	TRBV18	CASSGNKGGQGGYEQYF
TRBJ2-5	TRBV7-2	CASSLAPGLAGGRETQYF
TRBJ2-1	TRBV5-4	CASEAGGPYNEQFF
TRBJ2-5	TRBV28	CASSRHRTETQYF
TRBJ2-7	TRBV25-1	CATSPGQGMAYEQYF
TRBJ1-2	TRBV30	CAWSVDSLYGYTF
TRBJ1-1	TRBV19	CASIHMNTEAFF
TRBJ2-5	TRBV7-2	CASSRLAGGRETQYF
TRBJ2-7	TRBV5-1	CASSFRESRSGEQYF
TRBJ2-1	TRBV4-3	CASSQYRENEQFF
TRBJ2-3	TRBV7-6	CASSLRTRAGGGKDTDTQYF
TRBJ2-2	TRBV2	CASSGGLANTGELFF
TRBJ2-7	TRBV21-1	CASSNGNRGLYYEQYF
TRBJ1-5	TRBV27	CARVGVTGQPQHF
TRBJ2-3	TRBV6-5	CASSLQGAGDTQYF
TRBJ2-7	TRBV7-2	CASSLEGAAYEQYF
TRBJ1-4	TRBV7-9	CASSLGQNNEKLFF
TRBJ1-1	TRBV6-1	CASSEVPGETEAFF
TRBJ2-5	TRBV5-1	CASSTGLAGPQETQYF
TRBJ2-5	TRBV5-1	CASTLALAQETQYF
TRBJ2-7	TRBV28	CASRGDQHIYEQYF
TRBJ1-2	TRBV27	CASSFLTPLRANYGYTF